One sample yielded the 8 T cell receptor beta chains listed below, sequenced in a study of OX40 agonist ivuxolimab in advanced cancers. The assay was immunoSEQ multiplex PCR, and TCRdb's table has in-frame clones only and misses some. The sample consists of more than 65,000 clones, 89% of them appearing once. The sequencing used CD4+ or CD8+ T cells sorted from blood, collected in a trial of the OX40 agonist ivuxolimab. The receptors derive from an adult with an advanced solid tumor such as melanoma, head and neck, liver or kidney cancer.

V usage is TRBV19 and J usage is TRBJ2-1; D not certain. This CDR3 comprises 14 residues. The germline V gene has CDR1 LNHDA and CDR2 SQIVND (reference sequence). V lost 9 bases and J lost 4, with 16 bases in between. CDR3 in amino acids: CASRRPEVYNEQFF. The CDR3 DNA follows: TGTGCCAGCCGTCGACCAGAGGTATACAATGAGCAGTTCTTC. The complete variable domain, with remaining parts taken from reference TRBV19 and TRBJ2-1, reads DGGITQSPKYLFRKEGQNVTLSCEQNLNHDAMYWYRQDPGQGLRLIYYSQIVNDFQKGDIAEGYSVSREKKESFPLTVTSAQKNPTAFYLCASRRPEVYNEQFFGPGTRLTVL.

The gene calls are TRBV19 and TRBJ1-1, with D possibly TRBD1 on 6 matching bases. Germline values: CDR1 LNHDA, CDR2 SQIVND (reference sequence). The CDR3 contains 13 residues. Trimming cost V 7 bases and J 5 bases, with 14 bases left between them. The CDR3 here is CASMGTTRTEAFF. The CDR3 coding sequence is TGTGCCAGTATGGGGACAACGAGGACTGAAGCTTTCTTT. The variable domain in full, completed from reference TRBV19 and TRBJ1-1, reads DGGITQSPKYLFRKEGQNVTLSCEQNLNHDAMYWYRQDPGQGLRLIYYSQIVNDFQKGDIAEGYSVSREKKESFPLTVTSAQKNPTAFYLCASMGTTRTEAFFGQGTRLTVV.

This clone has a handful of counts. The chain links TRBV11-2 to TRBJ2-7; the match to TRBD1 covers 12 bases. The V segment lost 3 bases and the J segment 5 bases; nucleotides outside the gene matches: 11. Germline V lookup: CDR1 SGHAT, CDR2 FQNNGV. This CDR3 spans 17 amino acids. CDR3 region: CASSFDLRDRGLDEQYF. The CDR3 coding sequence is TGTGCCAGCAGCTTCGACCTGCGGGACAGGGGGCTGGACGAGCAGTACTTC. Combining the CDR3 with reference TRBV11-2 and TRBJ2-7 gives the whole variable domain EAGVAQSPRYKIIEKRQSVAFWCNPISGHATLYWYQQILGQGPKLLIQFQNNGVVDDSQLPKDRFSAERLKGVDSTLKIQPAKLEDSAVYLCASSFDLRDRGLDEQYFGPGTRLTVT.

The V gene is TRBV6-6, the J gene TRBJ2-1, with D possibly matching TRBD2 (6 bases). The CDR3 has 13 amino acids. Trimming shortened V by 4 bases and J by 10 bases, and 14 bases separated the two germline ends. The germline V gene encodes CDR1 MNHNY and CDR2 SVGAGI (reference sequence). CDR3 nucleotides: TGTGCCAGCAGTTCCCCTAGCGTCCGCGAGCAGTTCTTC. Its translation: CASSSPSVREQFF.

The V call is TRBV6-6, the J call TRBJ1-1, with D uncertain. This CDR3 spans 12 amino acids. With 6 bases removed from V and 4 bases from J, the gap between germline ends came to 9 bases. CDR1 is MNHNY, CDR2 SVGAGI, per germline (reference sequence). The CDR3 sequence: CASRGPATEAFF. The CDR3 DNA reads as TGTGCCAGCAGGGGCCCAGCCACTGAAGCTTTCTTT.

The genes are TRBV12-5 and TRBJ2-5; D may be TRBD2 (5 bases). Germline-derived CDR1 and CDR2 are LGHNT and FRNRAP. Trimming took off 0 bases at V and 4 bases at J, with 12 bases between the two ends. CDR3 length: 15 amino acids. The CDR3 DNA reads as TGTGCTAGTGGTTTGGTCCGGGAAGCTAGAGAGACCCAGTACTTC. This gives the protein CASGLVREARETQYF.

V usage is TRBV23-1 and J usage is TRBJ2-1, with 12 bases identical to TRBD2. TRBV23-1 is known as an ORF, though its function is uncertain. The CDR3 totals 18 residues. The V gene end was trimmed by 4 bases and the J gene end by 2 bases; junction bases not matched to a gene: 9. CDR3 sequence (DNA): TGCGCCAGCAGTCGGATGACTAGCGGGAGAAACACCTACAATGAGCAGTTCTTC. It yields the protein CASSRMTSGRNTYNEQFF.

This chain joins TRBV7-9 and TRBJ2-3, with D tentatively TRBD2 (5 bases). The germline CDR1 and CDR2 sequences are SEHNR and FQNEAQ (reference sequence). The CDR3 length is 16 residues. With 0 bases removed from V and 5 bases from J, the gap between germline ends came to 15 bases. CDR3 protein: CASSLASGGAGDTQYF. The DNA of the CDR3 is TGTGCCAGCAGCTTAGCGAGCGGCGGAGCCGGAGATACGCAGTATTTT.